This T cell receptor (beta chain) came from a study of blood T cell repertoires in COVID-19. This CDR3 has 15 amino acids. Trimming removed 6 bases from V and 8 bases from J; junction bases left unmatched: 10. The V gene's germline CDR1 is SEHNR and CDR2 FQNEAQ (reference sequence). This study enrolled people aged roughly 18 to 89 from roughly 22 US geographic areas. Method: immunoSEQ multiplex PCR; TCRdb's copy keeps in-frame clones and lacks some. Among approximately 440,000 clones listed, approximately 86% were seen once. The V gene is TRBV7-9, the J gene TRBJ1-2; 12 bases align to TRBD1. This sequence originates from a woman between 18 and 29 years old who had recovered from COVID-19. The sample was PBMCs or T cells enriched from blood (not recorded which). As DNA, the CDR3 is TGTGCCAGCAGGTCCGGGACAGGGGGCGGGAGAGGCTACACCTTC. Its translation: CASRSGTGGGRGYTF.